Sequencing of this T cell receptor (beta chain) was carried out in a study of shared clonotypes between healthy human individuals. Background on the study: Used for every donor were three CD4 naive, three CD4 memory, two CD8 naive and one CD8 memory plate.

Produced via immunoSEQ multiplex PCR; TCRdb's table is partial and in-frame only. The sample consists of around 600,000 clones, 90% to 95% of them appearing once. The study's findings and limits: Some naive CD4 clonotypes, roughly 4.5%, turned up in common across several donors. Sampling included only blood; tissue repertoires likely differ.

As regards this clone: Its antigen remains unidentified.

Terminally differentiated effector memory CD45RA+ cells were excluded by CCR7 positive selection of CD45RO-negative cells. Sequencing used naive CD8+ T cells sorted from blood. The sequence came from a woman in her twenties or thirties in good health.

This chain's CDR3 is CASSYGGEGAEQYF. The CDR3 DNA follows: TGTGCCAGCAGTTACGGGGGGGAGGGAGCCGAGCAGTACTTC. The chain employs TRBV6-5 and TRBJ2-7; TRBD2 matches at 7 bases. The CDR3 sequence is 14 residues long. Germline V CDR1 and CDR2: MNHEY, SVGAGI. Trimming took 2 bases from V and 6 from J; bases not matched to a gene: 7.